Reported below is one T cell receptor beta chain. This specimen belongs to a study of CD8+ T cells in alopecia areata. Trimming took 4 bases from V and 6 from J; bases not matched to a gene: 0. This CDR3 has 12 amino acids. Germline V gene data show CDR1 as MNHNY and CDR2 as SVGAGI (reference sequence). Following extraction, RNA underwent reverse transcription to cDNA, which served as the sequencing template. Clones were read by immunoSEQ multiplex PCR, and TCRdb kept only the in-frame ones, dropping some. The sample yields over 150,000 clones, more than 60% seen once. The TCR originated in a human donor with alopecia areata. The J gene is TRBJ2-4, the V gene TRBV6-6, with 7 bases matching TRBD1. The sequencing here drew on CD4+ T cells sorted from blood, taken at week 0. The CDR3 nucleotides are TGTGCCAGCAGTTCAGGGGGAAACATTCAGTACTTC. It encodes CASSSGGNIQYF.